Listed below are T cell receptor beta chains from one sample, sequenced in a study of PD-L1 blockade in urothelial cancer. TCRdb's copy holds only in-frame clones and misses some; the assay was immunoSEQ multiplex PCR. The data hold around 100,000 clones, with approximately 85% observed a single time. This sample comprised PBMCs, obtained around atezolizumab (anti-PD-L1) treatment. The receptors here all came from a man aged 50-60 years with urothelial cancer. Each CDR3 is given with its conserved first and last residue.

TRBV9	CASSVSPTPNYGYTF
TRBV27	CASAGVPNQPQHF
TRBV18	CASSPGQGAGNEQFF
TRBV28	CASSLQAQPQHF
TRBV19	CASSSHRPSEAFF
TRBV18	CASSIQGLQNIQYF
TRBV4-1	CASSQVRTGGGGYTF
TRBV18	CASSPGQGNTEAFF
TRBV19	CASSIQGESGEKLFF
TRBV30	CAWGRAGPNYGYTF
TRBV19	CASTSQTSGGTQYF
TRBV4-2	CASSLLGGLYNEQFF
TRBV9	CASSPGDRVGEKLFF
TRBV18	CASSGTGTSTDTQYF
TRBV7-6	CASSPGVAGYRETQYF
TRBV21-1	CASRRANRRGGEGSGNTIYF
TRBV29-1	CSVGTGHNYGYTF
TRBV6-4	CASSDTRKTRATDQNIQYF
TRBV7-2	CASSPRAGRDEQFF
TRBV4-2	CASSQSLAGHSGELFF
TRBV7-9	CASSLGTGAVFF
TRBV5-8	CASSFSTGGNQPQHF
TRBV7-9	CASSPAGVNTQYF
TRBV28	CASSFLWGGNQPQHF
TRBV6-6	CASSYAAQGLWGEQYF
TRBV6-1	CASRTGDRVNYGYTF
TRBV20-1	CSAPKSYEQYF
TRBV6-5	CASSYSRQGLSEAFF
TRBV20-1	CSASGQEQYF
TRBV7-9	CASSFYRPPTDTIYF
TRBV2	CASSGQGASVTGELFF
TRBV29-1	CSVEGTGSTFYNEQFF